The text below deals with one T cell receptor (beta chain). Its antigen is unidentified. This entry is derived from a study of shared clonotypes between healthy human individuals. Study-wide context: The cohort had two women and a few men, ages 18 to 49. Study-level points and caveats: Owing to a small donor count, the genetic and exposure-history diversity represented was limited. Only blood samples were collected, and tissue repertoires likely differ.

With 0 bases removed from V and 0 bases from J, the gap between germline ends came to 14 bases. Germline CDR1 reads SGHNT; CDR2 reads YYREEE (reference sequence). This CDR3 comprises 17 residues. Assay: immunoSEQ multiplex PCR; the TCRdb copy retains only in-frame clones and omits some. In the table there are millions of clones, 85% to 95% of which are singletons. This chain joins TRBV5-4 and TRBJ2-3, with D possibly TRBD1 on 6 matching bases. The sequence was obtained from a man younger than 30 in good health. The sample consisted of naive CD4+ T cells sorted from blood. Subset denoted: CD45RA+ positively selected. Here the CDR3 DNA reads TGTGCCAGCAGCTTGGTGATAGGACAGACAAGCACAGATACGCAGTATTTT. Residues: CASSLVIGQTSTDTQYF. The full variable domain, rest sourced from reference TRBV5-4 and TRBJ2-3, is ETGVTQSPTHLIKTRGQQVTLRCSSQSGHNTVSWYQQALGQGPQFIFQYYREEENGRGNFPPRFSGLQFPNYSSELNVNALELDDSALYLCASSLVIGQTSTDTQYFGPGTRLTVL.